Following are 9 T cell receptor beta chains from one sample sequenced in a study of cytomegalovirus exposure and HLA in healthy donors. 13 Jbeta primers and 60 Vbeta primers were used for the PCR. The repertoire was sequenced with immunoSEQ multiplex PCR; TCRdb's copy has only in-frame clones and lacks some. The sample lists around 180,000 clones, around 80% seen once, with 0.5% to 0.55% in the top ten. The sequenced sample consisted of PBMCs. The receptors shown here come from a woman between 45 and 60 years old in good health and CMV-seronegative.

The chain uses TRBV9 and TRBJ2-5; 10 bases align to TRBD2. The trim removed 0 bases at V and 2 bases at J, leaving 10 bases unmatched. Germline loops: CDR1 SGDLS, CDR2 YYNGEE. The CDR3 sequence is 18 residues long. This CDR3 reads CASSVASGGAIGQETQYF. In DNA form, the CDR3 reads TGTGCCAGCAGCGTAGCAAGCGGGGGGGCGATTGGACAAGAGACCCAGTACTTC.

This clone was picked up a small number of times. The chain is built from TRBV5-1 and TRBJ1-2; 8 nucleotides agree with TRBD1. After removal of 0 bases from V and 5 bases from J, the junction contained 12 bases not matched to a gene. This CDR3 is 17 amino acids long. CDR1 is SGHRS, CDR2 YFSETQ, per germline. CDR3 protein: CASSLGGTGSFSYGYTF. For the CDR3, the DNA is TGCGCCAGCAGCTTGGGCGGGACAGGTTCCTTTTCGTATGGCTACACCTTC.

The chain combines TRBV19 with TRBJ2-5; D is uncertain. CDR3 length: 14 amino acids. Trimming removed 5 bases at V and 1 base at J, with 11 bases between. Germline-derived CDR1 and CDR2 are LNHDA and SQIVND (reference sequence). DNA of the CDR3: TGTGCCAGTAGTCCAGACATCTTCCAAGAGACCCAGTACTTC. It encodes CASSPDIFQETQYF.

The V call is TRBV27, the J call TRBJ1-1; TRBD1 might be the D (5 bases). Between the trimmed V and J ends, which lost 7 bases and 0 bases, there was a span of 18 bases. CDR1 MNHEY and CDR2 SMNVEV come from the germline V gene (reference sequence). This CDR3 is built from 16 residues. CDR3 coding DNA: TGTGCCAGCACCTTAAGGGCAGGGCCAATGAACACTGAAGCTTTCTTT. Protein product: CASTLRAGPMNTEAFF.

This CDR3 reads CASSFYRGAEAFF. CDR3 DNA: TGTGCCAGCAGTTTCTACAGGGGCGCTGAAGCTTTCTTT. This sequence joins TRBV27 and TRBJ1-1, with TRBD1 matching over 7 bases. Looked up from germline, CDR1 is MNHEY and CDR2 is SMNVEV (reference sequence). Germline trimming cut 3 bases from V and 6 bases from J; bases unmatched to any gene: 4. The CDR3 has 13 amino acids.

This chain links TRBV29-1 with TRBJ2-3; D may be TRBD2 (6 bases). Deletions cut 3 bases from V and 4 bases from J, with 11 bases between. The CDR3 loop spans 13 amino acids. The germline V gene encodes CDR1 SQVTM and CDR2 ANQGSEA. The CDR3 spells CSVDRRGADTQYF. The CDR3 nucleotides are TGCAGCGTTGACAGGAGGGGTGCAGATACGCAGTATTTT.

The rearrangement links TRBV5-1 to TRBJ2-7; a weak D match, TRBD1 (5 bases). CDR3 length: 16 amino acids. V was cut by 2 bases and J by 0 bases, with 15 bases left in between. Germline loops: CDR1 SGHRS, CDR2 YFSETQ. The chain's CDR3 is CASSLSRDFSSYEQYF. CDR3 DNA sequence: TGCGCCAGCAGCTTATCCAGGGATTTTAGCTCCTACGAGCAGTACTTC.

The J gene is TRBJ1-1, the V gene TRBV7-6; D is undetermined. V gave up 2 bases and J gave up 0 bases, with 7 bases separating them. Germline V gene lookup returns CDR1 SGHVS and CDR2 FNYEAQ. The CDR3 runs 14 residues. CDR3 region: CASSLWEVNTEAFF. The CDR3 DNA reads as TGTGCCAGCAGCTTATGGGAGGTGAACACTGAAGCTTTCTTT.

The chain recombines TRBV5-6 with TRBJ2-3, with no clear D. Germline V gives CDR1 SGHDT, CDR2 YYEEEE. The CDR3 contains 15 residues. Trimming pared 1 base from V and 0 bases from J, leaving 9 bases between. CDR3 loop: CASSLQFSSTDTQYF. For the CDR3, the DNA is TGTGCCAGCAGCTTGCAGTTTTCCAGCACAGATACGCAGTATTTT.